These 7 T cell receptor beta chains share one sample of origin, sequenced in a study of response to subunit inactivated influenza vaccine. Each CDR3 protein gets one entry after TCRdb re-called the RT-PCR reads with MiXCR. The sample has roughly 550,000 distinct CDR3 sequences, less than 25% seen once; the top ten hold under 3.5%. The same sample was also used in a study of T cells expressing NK-cell markers. That work contributes: In generating TCR beta cDNA, 5'RACE template switching with UMIs was used.

The sequences come from CD4+ T cells sorted from PBMCs, collected about 13 days after vaccination. The receptors originated from a man aged 50-60 years who received an inactivated influenza vaccine.

The chain couples TRBV29-1 to TRBJ2-7; 10 nucleotides align to TRBD2. The CDR3 sequence is 14 residues long. Germline values: CDR1 SQVTM, CDR2 ANQGSEA. V shed 6 bases and J 2 bases; nucleotides not matched to a gene: 7. CDR3 amino acids: CSVGLAVFPYEQYF. In nucleotides, the CDR3 is TGCAGCGTCGGACTAGCGGTCTTCCCCTACGAGCAGTACTTC.

The chain combines TRBV18 with TRBJ2-5; TRBD2 matches at 7 bases. CDR1 is KGHSH, CDR2 LQKENI, per germline. V trimming: 2 bases; J trimming: 3 bases; junction bases outside the gene matches: 12. The length of the CDR3 is 17 residues. In DNA form, the CDR3 reads TGTGCCAGCTCACCAATGTCCCGGACTAGGGGTAAAGAGACCCAGTACTTC. The encoded protein is CASSPMSRTRGKETQYF.

The chain couples TRBV11-2 to TRBJ2-1; possibly TRBD2 for D (7 bases). Germline V gene data show CDR1 as SGHAT and CDR2 as FQNNGV. The CDR3 is made up of 14 amino acids. Trimming shortened V by 5 bases and J by 7 bases, and 15 bases separated the two germline ends. CDR3 amino acids: CASSQSGTLNEQFF. In nucleotides, the CDR3 is TGTGCCAGCAGCCAAAGCGGGACATTGAATGAGCAGTTCTTC. Variable domain in full (rest from reference TRBV11-2 and TRBJ2-1): EAGVAQSPRYKIIEKRQSVAFWCNPISGHATLYWYQQILGQGPKLLIQFQNNGVVDDSQLPKDRFSAERLKGVDSTLKIQPAKLEDSAVYLCASSQSGTLNEQFFGPGTRLTVL.

The J gene is TRBJ2-7, the V gene TRBV6-2 or TRBV6-3; D is ambiguous. Germline CDR1 and CDR2: MNHEY and SVGEGT. V lost 5 bases and J 4 bases, leaving 9 bases between the germline ends. The CDR3 has 12 residues. The CDR3 DNA is TGTGCCAGCAGTCGATCAGCTTACGAGCAGTACTTC. Its translation is CASSRSAYEQYF.

This clonotype was seen many times. This sequence joins TRBV3-1 and TRBJ2-3, with TRBD1 matching 10 bases. The CDR3 is 15 residues long. Germline V gene sequence: CDR1 LGHDT, CDR2 YNNKEL (reference sequence). V trimming: 3 bases; J trimming: 3 bases; junction bases outside the gene matches: 3. The CDR3 bases are TGTGCCAGCAGCCAGCCGGGACAGGGGACAGATACGCAGTATTTT. The encoded protein is CASSQPGQGTDTQYF.

This rearrangement joins TRBV18 to TRBJ1-1; no clear D gene. The germline gives CDR1 KGHSH, CDR2 LQKENI. V dropped 0 bases and J dropped 3 bases, with 8 bases sitting between them. The CDR3 has 14 amino acids. Written as DNA, the CDR3 is TGTGCCAGCTCACCACCGTACCAGCACACTGAAGCTTTCTTT. Translating gives CASSPPYQHTEAFF.

The chain couples TRBV11-2 to TRBJ2-1, with TRBD2 as a possible D gene (6 bases). Germline CDR1 is SGHAT and CDR2 is FQNNGV. This CDR3 is 14 amino acids long. Between the trimmed V and J ends, which lost 5 bases and 8 bases, there was a span of 16 bases. The CDR3 DNA reads as TGTGCCAGCAGCCCGCGCGGGACCTGGGATGAGCAGTTCTTC. Its protein product is CASSPRGTWDEQFF.